The clone carrying this T cell receptor beta chain was recorded a few times. Its specificity is not known. This specimen comes from a study of blood T cells in healthy people across ages. Whole-study context: Template-switching capture recovered about one barcoded beta molecule per two T cells.

Findings and caveats of the study: Any conclusive comparison of naive versus antigen-experienced cells was prevented by using unsorted PBMCs.

Germline-derived CDR1 and CDR2 are MNHNS and SASEGT. Trimming cost V 6 bases and J 3 bases, with 12 bases left between them. This CDR3 region has 14 residues. A second about 7 to 11 cycle PCR used barcoded and J-beta primers. In TCRdb, the 5' RACE reads were re-called with MiXCR into one record per CDR3 protein. This table has approximately 780,000 distinct CDR3 sequences, approximately 24% appearing once. These data also formed part of another study, on T cells of mothers and their children. That source reports: Biologically related mothers and children overlapped slightly more than unrelated pairs, a non-significant difference.

The chain links TRBV6-1 to TRBJ2-1, with a possible D match to TRBD1 (6 bases). The sample was blood. The sequence was collected from a boy aged 10-17 years in good health. The DNA of the CDR3 is TGTGCCAGCAGGTATGGACAGCACTACAATGAGCAGTTCTTC. Its protein product is CASRYGQHYNEQFF.